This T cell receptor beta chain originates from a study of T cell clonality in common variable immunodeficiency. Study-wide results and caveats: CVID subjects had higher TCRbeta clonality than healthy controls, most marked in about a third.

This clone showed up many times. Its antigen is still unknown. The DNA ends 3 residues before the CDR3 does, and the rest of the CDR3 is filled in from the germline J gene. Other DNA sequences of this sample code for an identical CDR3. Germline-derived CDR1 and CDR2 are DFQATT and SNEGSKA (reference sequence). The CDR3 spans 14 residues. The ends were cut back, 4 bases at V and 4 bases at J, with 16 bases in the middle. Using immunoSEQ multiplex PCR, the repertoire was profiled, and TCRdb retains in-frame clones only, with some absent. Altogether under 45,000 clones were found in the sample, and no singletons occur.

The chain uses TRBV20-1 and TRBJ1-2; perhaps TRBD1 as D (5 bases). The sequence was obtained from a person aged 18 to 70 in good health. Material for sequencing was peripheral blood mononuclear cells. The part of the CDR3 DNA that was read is TGCAGTGCTAAAGAAAGGGGAGAGATCTATGGC. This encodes CSAKERGEIYG. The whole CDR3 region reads CSAKERGEIYGYTF.